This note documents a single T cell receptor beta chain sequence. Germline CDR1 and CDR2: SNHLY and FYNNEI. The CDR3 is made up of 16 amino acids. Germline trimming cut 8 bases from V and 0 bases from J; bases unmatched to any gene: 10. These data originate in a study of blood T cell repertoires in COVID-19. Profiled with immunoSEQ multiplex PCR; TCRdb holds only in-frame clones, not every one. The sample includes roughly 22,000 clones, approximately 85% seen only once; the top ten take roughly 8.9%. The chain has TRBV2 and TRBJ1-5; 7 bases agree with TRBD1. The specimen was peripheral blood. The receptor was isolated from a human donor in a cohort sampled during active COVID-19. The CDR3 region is CASVDRELYSNQPQHF. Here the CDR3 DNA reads TGTGCCAGCGTAGACAGGGAACTTTATAGCAATCAGCCCCAGCATTTT.